This note documents a single TCR beta chain sequence. Its specificity is not known. Repertoires were generated with immunoSEQ multiplex PCR, while TCRdb's copy carries only in-frame clones and drops some. This sample yields about 150,000 clones, of which roughly nine tenths are seen a single time; 4.5% to 6% belongs to the top ten. The data belong to a study of T cell responses to AZD1222 COVID-19 vaccine. Looking at the study overall: Investigators merged groups given second doses at roughly 4 or roughly 12 weeks. Study-level results: The donor cohort was predominantly white British with a female majority, and clonal diversity may have been underestimated. Spike regions recognized by vaccine-associated CD4 TCRs spanned the protein, led by 160-218 and 743-854.

The germline V and J ends were trimmed by 5 bases and 8 bases, with 19 bases remaining between them. This CDR3 is built from 15 residues. Germline loops: CDR1 SEHNR, CDR2 FQNEAQ (reference sequence). The specimen was peripheral blood, collected on day 0 of AZD1222 vaccination. This chain connects TRBV7-9 to TRBJ2-1; possibly TRBD1 for D (6 bases). The receptor was isolated from an adult in good health. The CDR3 sequence is CASSHRVSVSDEQFF. CDR3 nucleotides: TGTGCCAGCAGCCACAGGGTGTCGGTATCGGATGAGCAGTTCTTC. Full variable domain (outside the CDR3, taken from reference TRBV7-9 and TRBJ2-1): DTGVSQNPRHKITKRGQNVTFRCDPISEHNRLYWYRQTLGQGPEFLTYFQNEAQLEKSRLLSDRFSAERPKGSFSTLEIQRTEQGDSAMYLCASSHRVSVSDEQFFGPGTRLTVL.